This T cell receptor beta chain is from a study of cytomegalovirus exposure and HLA in healthy donors. This CDR3 spans 15 amino acids. The V end was cut by 4 bases, the J end by 5 bases, with 19 bases between. Per germline, CDR1 SGHDT and CDR2 YYEEEE. General observations from the study: Analysis was performed later, and it showed HLA-associated TCR beta chains to be more clonally expanded than equally common others. Three chains tied to CMV proved CMV antigen-specific in vitro. In an earlier analysis, in 620 or so donors, most V segments appeared productive either ~87% or ~30% of the time. Rarity held for most TCR sequences, but there were some public TCRs that occurred in many donors.

Primers included in the PCR were 60 Vbeta and 13 Jbeta primers. Measured with immunoSEQ multiplex PCR; TCRdb has only the in-frame clones, and not every one. The table records 150,000 to 200,000 clones, approximately 80% of them present only once. To note about this clone: Its antigen is not known.

Sequencing was performed on PBMCs. The rearrangement links TRBV5-6 to TRBJ2-7, with D tentatively TRBD2 (7 bases). The receptor was isolated from a man aged 45-65 years in good health and CMV-seropositive. CDR3 in amino acids: CASSDTGGVKDEQYF. The CDR3, as DNA: TGTGCCAGCAGCGATACGGGGGGCGTTAAGGACGAGCAGTACTTC. The full variable domain, its missing parts supplied by reference TRBV5-6 and TRBJ2-7, is DAGVTQSPTHLIKTRGQQVTLRCSPKSGHDTVSWYQQALGQGPQFIFQYYEEEERQRGNFPDRFSGHQFPNYSSELNVNALLLGDSALYLCASSDTGGVKDEQYFGPGTRLTVT.